The 25 T cell receptor beta chains presented below share a single source sample, sequenced in a study of blood T cells in healthy people across ages. Alongside a J-beta primer mix, a sample-barcoded 5' primer served in a second PCR lasting roughly 7 to 11 cycles. In TCRdb, the 5' RACE reads were re-called with MiXCR into one record per CDR3 protein. The data show 650,000 to 1,000,000 distinct CDR3 sequences, with about 37% seen just once and 10% to 15% held by the top ten. Sequencing was done on a sample of blood. The receptors were gathered from a man younger than 35 in good health.

The chain carries TRBV5-1 and TRBJ2-1, with 7 bases aligning to TRBD1. The J call is in doubt because the DNA end fits TRBJ2-7 better. Germline V lookup: CDR1 SGHRS, CDR2 YFSETQ. The CDR3 is 15 amino acids. This chain's CDR3 is CASSSGQVRYNEQYF. The DNA for the CDR3 is TGCGCCAGCAGCTCCGGACAGGTTCGATACAATGAGCAGTACTTC.

Ten or more counts support this clonotype. The rearrangement joins TRBV18 to TRBJ2-7, with D unresolved. From germline, CDR1 is KGHSH and CDR2 LQKENI. Trimming stripped 3 bases from V and 1 base from J, with 7 bases between. CDR3 length equals 13 residues. Here the CDR3 DNA reads TGTGCCAGCTCACCCCCGGAGTCCTACGAGCAGTACTTC. It translates to CASSPPESYEQYF.

The sample holds many counts of this clonotype. The chain recombines TRBV25-1 with TRBJ2-7; D is possibly TRBD2 (5 bases). V shed 1 base and J shed 4 bases, with 11 bases lying between them. Germline CDR1 and CDR2: MGHDK and SYGVNS. CDR3 length: 14 residues. CDR3 loop: CASSECWEWYEQYF. In nucleotides, the CDR3 is TGTGCCAGCAGTGAATGTTGGGAGTGGTACGAGCAGTACTTC.

This clonotype was seen more than once but under ten times. The chain links TRBV7-6 to TRBJ2-6, with D maybe TRBD1 (5 bases). Looked up from germline, CDR1 is SGHVS and CDR2 is FNYEAQ. Trimming removed 4 bases at V and 0 bases at J, with 16 bases between. The CDR3 length is 18 residues. The CDR3 nucleotides are TGTGCCAGCAGCTCGGAATATAGAGACAGCTCTGGGGCCAACGTCCTGACTTTC. This sequence encodes CASSSEYRDSSGANVLTF.

The chain employs TRBV5-1 and TRBJ2-5, with D perhaps matching TRBD1 (6 bases). V was cut by 4 bases and J by 5 bases, with 15 bases left in between. CDR1 and CDR2 from the germline V gene are SGHRS and YFSETQ. The CDR3 length is 14 residues. CDR3 region: CASSLTNDRETQYF. The CDR3 DNA reads TGCGCCAGCAGCCTTACAAATGACAGGGAGACCCAGTACTTC.

This clonotype was recorded at least ten times. This chain joins TRBV20-1 and TRBJ2-1; 7 bases agree with TRBD2. Germline V lookup: CDR1 DFQATT, CDR2 SNEGSKA (reference sequence). Trimming at V came to 3 bases and at J to 4 bases, leaving 6 bases not matched to a gene. The CDR3 has 14 amino acids. CDR3: CSASGGSQYNEQFF. The CDR3 region has the DNA TGCAGTGCTAGCGGGGGGTCCCAATACAATGAGCAGTTCTTC.

V and J are TRBV29-1 and TRBJ2-3, with a weak D call TRBD1 (5 bases). V was cut by 8 bases and J by 1 base, with 16 bases left in between. Germline values: CDR1 SQVTM, CDR2 ANQGSEA. This CDR3 has 14 amino acids. The CDR3 DNA sequence: TGCAGCCACTCTGGCAGGGATGGCACAGATACGCAGTATTTT. Protein sequence: CSHSGRDGTDTQYF.

The chain couples TRBV7-2 to TRBJ1-2; D may be TRBD1 (5 bases). CDR1 is SGHTA and CDR2 is FQGNSA in the germline V gene. The V end lost 5 bases, the J end lost 4 bases, and 17 bases lay between the germline ends. The CDR3 length is 15 residues. The CDR3 sequence: CASSDAMGLGYGYTF. The CDR3 DNA reads as TGTGCCAGCAGCGACGCTATGGGACTTGGCTATGGCTACACCTTC. The whole variable domain, filled in from reference TRBV7-2 and TRBJ1-2, reads GAGVSQSPSNKVTEKGKDVELRCDPISGHTALYWYRQSLGQGLEFLIYFQGNSAPDKSGLPSDRFSAERTGGSVSTLTIQRTQQEDSAVYLCASSDAMGLGYGYTFGSGTRLTVV.

The rearrangement uses TRBV20-1 and TRBJ2-7; 8 bases are shared with TRBD2. The junction had 13 bases not matched to a gene; V was cut back by 1 base and J by 2 bases. Germline V gene lookup returns CDR1 DFQATT and CDR2 SNEGSKA (reference sequence). The CDR3 covers 17 residues. The CDR3 loop reads CSARVPIGTRNAYEQYF. In nucleotides, the CDR3 is TGCAGTGCTAGAGTTCCCATCGGGACTAGAAACGCCTACGAGCAGTACTTC.

This sequence joins TRBV25-1 and TRBJ2-7; the D is unclear. Germline V CDR1 and CDR2: MGHDK, SYGVNS. The CDR3 has 12 residues. Trimming left V 4 bases short and J 2 bases short, with 6 bases between. Here the CDR3 DNA reads TGTGCCAGCAGTGGACTGACCTACGAGCAGTACTTC. As protein: CASSGLTYEQYF.

This clonotype turned up a few times. The chain is built from TRBV20-1 and TRBJ2-3, with TRBD1 as a possible D gene (6 bases). This CDR3 has 14 amino acids. CDR1 and CDR2 (germline): DFQATT, SNEGSKA (reference sequence). The V end lost 3 bases, the J end lost 0 bases, and 10 bases lay between the germline ends. CDR3 region: CSARGDTSTDTQYF. The CDR3 nucleotides are TGCAGTGCTAGGGGGGACACTAGCACAGATACGCAGTATTTT.

V usage is TRBV12-3 or TRBV12-4 and J usage is TRBJ1-1, with no clear D. This CDR3 contains 12 residues. V shed 8 bases and J shed 4 bases, with 11 bases lying between them. The CDR3 sequence is CASRRVGTEAFF. The CDR3 DNA sequence: TGTGCCAGCCGGAGAGTAGGCACTGAAGCTTTCTTT.

This clonotype was counted only a few times. The chain recombines TRBV12-3 or TRBV12-4 with TRBJ1-2; D may be TRBD1 (6 bases). V was cut by 5 bases and J by 5 bases, with 15 bases left in between. This CDR3 is 14 amino acids long. CDR3 in amino acids: CASSRDTVDYGYTF. The CDR3 DNA reads TGTGCCAGCAGTCGGGACACCGTGGATTATGGCTACACCTTC.

V is TRBV12-3 or TRBV12-4 and J is TRBJ1-6; no reliable D call. The CDR3 covers 15 residues. V shed 2 bases and J shed 5 bases, with 10 bases lying between them. The CDR3 loop reads CASSLSTPDNSPLHF. CDR3 sequence (DNA): TGTGCCAGCAGTTTATCGACGCCGGATAATTCACCCCTCCACTTT.

The chain joins TRBV12-3 or TRBV12-4 to TRBJ2-1; 7 nucleotides line up with TRBD1. The CDR3 contains 12 residues. With 9 bases clipped from V and 7 bases from J, the junction kept 6 bases outside the gene matches. The CDR3 is CASGDRANEQFF. The CDR3 nucleotides are TGTGCCAGTGGAGACAGGGCGAATGAGCAGTTCTTC.

This clonotype was picked up many times. This chain connects TRBV12-3 or TRBV12-4 to TRBJ2-1; no definite D call. The CDR3 sequence is 11 residues long. Trimming removed 5 bases at V and 6 bases at J, with 5 bases between. In DNA form, the CDR3 reads TGTGCCAGCAGTCGAACCAATGAGCAGTTCTTC. Translated: CASSRTNEQFF.

This clonotype was recorded at least ten times. The gene calls are TRBV10-3 and TRBJ2-3, with D possibly called TRBD1 or TRBD2 (5 bases each). Trimming stripped 0 bases from V and 7 bases from J, with 14 bases between. CDR3 length equals 15 residues. Germline CDR1 and CDR2: ENHRY and SYGVKD. The CDR3 sequence is CAISESMLGVNTQYF. The CDR3 nucleotides read TGTGCCATCAGTGAGTCGATGTTGGGGGTGAATACGCAGTATTTT.

The rearrangement joins TRBV20-1 to TRBJ2-5, with a weak D call TRBD1 (6 bases). Trimming shortened V by 3 bases and J by 4 bases, and 9 bases separated the two germline ends. CDR3 size: 12 residues. CDR1 and CDR2 from the germline V gene are DFQATT and SNEGSKA (reference sequence). The CDR3 spells CSASQGRETQYF. CDR3 coding DNA: TGCAGTGCTAGTCAGGGGCGAGAGACCCAGTACTTC.

This clonotype was picked up a small number of times. The chain employs TRBV6-5 and TRBJ2-3; TRBD2 matches at 15 bases. This CDR3 contains 20 residues. Per the germline V gene, CDR1 is MNHEY and CDR2 is SVGAGI. V lost 2 bases to trimming and J lost 2 bases; unmatched junction nucleotides: 11. The CDR3 spells CASSYGRTSGGARDTDTQYF. DNA of the CDR3: TGTGCCAGCAGTTACGGAAGGACTAGCGGGGGGGCCCGGGACACAGATACGCAGTATTTT.

J is TRBJ2-3 and V is TRBV12-3 or TRBV12-4; TRBD2 aligns across 11 bases. The CDR3 is 16 amino acids. V dropped 2 bases and J dropped 4; count of bases not matched to a gene: 5. CDR3 protein: CASSLYSGGGADTQYF. CDR3 DNA sequence: TGTGCCAGCAGTTTATATAGCGGGGGGGGTGCAGATACGCAGTATTTT.

In this sample, this clonotype turned up many times. The chain carries TRBV12-3 or TRBV12-4 and TRBJ2-5; no clear D. With 1 base removed from V and 4 bases from J, the gap between germline ends came to 4 bases. The CDR3 is 12 amino acids. The CDR3 loop reads CASSLGRETQYF. Written as DNA, the CDR3 is TGTGCCAGCAGTTTAGGGCGAGAGACCCAGTACTTC.

The V and J genes are TRBV6-5 and TRBJ1-5; TRBD1 is a possible D gene (5 bases). Deletions cut 0 bases from V and 5 bases from J, with 11 bases between. CDR1 and CDR2 (germline): MNHEY, SVGAGI. The CDR3 has 15 amino acids. In nucleotides, the CDR3 is TGTGCCAGCAGTTACTCGCTAGGGGCCCATCAGCCCCAGCATTTT. It is translated as CASSYSLGAHQPQHF.

This clonotype appeared a few times. The chain combines TRBV20-1 with TRBJ2-1; TRBD2 agrees at 8 bases. The V and J ends lost 0 bases and 4 bases, in that order; junction bases with no gene match: 8. Germline V gene sequence: CDR1 DFQATT, CDR2 SNEGSKA (reference sequence). This CDR3 region has 16 residues. The CDR3 DNA reads as TGCAGTGCTAGAGATCAGTGGCGGGGGGAGTACAATGAGCAGTTCTTC. This translates into CSARDQWRGEYNEQFF.

The chain recombines TRBV20-1 with TRBJ2-7; TRBD2 matches at 13 bases. Germline-derived CDR1 and CDR2 are DFQATT and SNEGSKA (reference sequence). The CDR3 loop spans 13 amino acids. V gave up 6 bases and J gave up 7 bases; unmatched junction bases: 6. The CDR3 nucleotides are TGCAGTGCCACTAGCGGGGGGGCCTCTGAGCAGTACTTC. Its protein is CSATSGGASEQYF.

The chain links TRBV5-6 to TRBJ1-2; D possibly corresponds to TRBD1 (6 bases). Germline CDR1 is SGHDT and CDR2 is YYEEEE. The germline V and J ends were trimmed by 5 bases and 2 bases, with 22 bases remaining between them. The CDR3 contains 17 residues. This CDR3 is CASRGPDSARENYGYTF. The CDR3 DNA follows: TGTGCCAGCAGGGGTCCGGACAGTGCCCGTGAAAACTATGGCTACACCTTC.